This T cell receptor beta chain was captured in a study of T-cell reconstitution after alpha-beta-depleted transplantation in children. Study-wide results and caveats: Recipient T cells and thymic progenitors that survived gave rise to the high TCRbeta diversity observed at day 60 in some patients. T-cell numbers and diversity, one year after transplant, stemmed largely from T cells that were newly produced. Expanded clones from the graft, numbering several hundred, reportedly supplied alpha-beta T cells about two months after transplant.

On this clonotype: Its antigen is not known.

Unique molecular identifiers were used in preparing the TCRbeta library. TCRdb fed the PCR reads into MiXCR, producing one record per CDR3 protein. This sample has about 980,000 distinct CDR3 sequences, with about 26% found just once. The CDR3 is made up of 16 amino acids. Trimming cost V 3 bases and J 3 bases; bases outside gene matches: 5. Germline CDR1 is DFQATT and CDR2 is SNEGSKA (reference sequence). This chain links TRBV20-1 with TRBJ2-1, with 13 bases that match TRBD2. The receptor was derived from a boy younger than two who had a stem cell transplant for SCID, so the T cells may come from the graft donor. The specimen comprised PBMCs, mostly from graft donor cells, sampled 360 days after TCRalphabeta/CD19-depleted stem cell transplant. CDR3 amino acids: CSASSLAGGFYNEQFF. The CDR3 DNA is TGCAGTGCTAGTTCACTAGCGGGGGGGTTCTACAATGAGCAGTTCTTC.